This T cell receptor (beta chain) appears in the sequencing data of a study of somatic mutations in cytotoxic T cells in rheumatoid arthritis. Study at large: Patient blood (roughly 30 ml EDTA) was collected right after diagnosis, preceding any treatment.

Sequencing was performed with immunoSEQ multiplex PCR; in TCRdb, only in-frame clones are kept and a portion is missing. This table holds approximately 13,000 clones, just under 80% found once. Flow cytometry was used to check the purity of CD4+ and CD8+ cells, which had been isolated by positive magnetic bead selection. The sequenced material came from CD8+ T cells sorted from blood. This clonotype was obtained from an adult with rheumatoid arthritis.

CDR3 sequence: CASKGGAMETQYF. The CDR3 DNA sequence: TGCGCCAGCAAGGGAGGGGCGATGGAGACCCAGTACTTC. The chain is built from TRBV4-1 and TRBJ2-5; 7 nucleotides align to TRBD2. The V gene's germline CDR1 is MGHRA and CDR2 YSYEKL. The CDR3 extends over 13 amino acids. V lost 7 bases and J lost 5; bases outside the gene matches: 7.